This TCR beta chain was captured by sequencing in a study of T cell repertoires in ileal Crohn's disease (dated by TCRdb to between 2018 and 2021). Looking at the study overall: Median disease duration was around eight years, and roughly 35% of patients were identified as active smokers at the time of surgery. Every patient underwent surgery because of a complication, which was stricturing disease in around 60% and penetrating disease in 39%. About half of the patients received postoperative therapy: over nine received thiopurines and 15 to 20 received anti-TNF agents. TCR repertoire analysis was performed in around 61 Crohn's disease patients drawn from a prospective multicentre cohort. The study was conducted in parallel with a multicentre cohort that was designed to identify predictors of early endoscopic recurrence following ileocolonic resection. A Rutgeerts score above i0 was used to define endoscopic postoperative recurrence. The study sequenced approximately 150 mucosal samples from a few dozen patients, taken at several locations on the surgical specimen and at postoperative endoscopy.

Adults with ileal or ileocolonic Crohn's disease and an indication for ileocolonic resection were eligible for inclusion. Whole ileal mucosal biopsies were kept frozen at -80 degrees C prior to DNA extraction. Genomic DNA was extracted from frozen whole biopsies with a TRizol-based method and quantified on a NanoDrop 2000 spectrophotometer. The germline V gene (reference sequence) gives CDR1 as GTSNPN and CDR2 as SVGIG. From the cysteine through the phenylalanine, the CDR3 covers 14 amino acids. Only the CDR3 part of the read is kept: 42 bases, read in frame from the first base. The V and J ends are trimmed by 7 bases and 2 bases, leaving 17 bases between them. For commercial TCRB immunosequencing, approximately 460 nanograms of biopsy DNA were submitted for each sample. CDR3 regions were amplified from genomic DNA by Adaptive Biotechnology using a two-step, amplification bias-controlled multiplex PCR. Primers for every V and J gene segment were used in the first PCR, and barcodes and Illumina adapters were added in the second PCR. CDR3 libraries were sequenced on an Illumina instrument. On the study's bioinformatics: The analysis used both the pipelines supplied by the vendor and custom analysis of the raw data in R/Bioconductor with R version 3.3.0. Clonality, which ranges from 0 to 1, was calculated as the inverse of the normalised Shannon entropy across all productive clones. High-frequency clones were defined as the share of the repertoire occupied by the top 100 clones, with only clones passing a 95% confidence test being retained. Overlap between samples was measured with the Morisita-Horn index, while repertoire diversity was measured with the Simpson index. Held by TCRdb, this immuneACCESS table contains in-frame sequences only and omits some clones. Under half of the omission traces to an unresolved V gene where checked; the cause of the rest is unknown. V and J calls and clone size come straight from that table; D and trimming were deduced from the DNA. Within this sample are roughly 13,000 clones, with 80% to 85% of them counted one time only. In total, the top ten clones hold approximately 5.7% of the sample.

Summary of the overall study and its limitations: Endoscopic recurrence was linked to a higher percentage of high-frequency clones at surgery, and recurrence occurred in every patient whose clonality exceeded 26.8% (18/57). Compared with CD4 T cells, sorted CD8 T cells held more high-frequency clones, which suggests that the mucosal expansions were mostly CD8. A significantly higher proportion of clonal expansions was observed in active smokers at surgery than in non-smokers (roughly 27% vs 19%, p=0.02). Only a subgroup of patients, of unstated size, had mucosal CD4 and CD8 T cells sorted and sequenced.

In regard to this clone: Its antigen target is currently unknown. No base-level quality is on record; no much larger clone is a single base apart.

The TCR was taken from an adult with Crohn's disease. The chain couples TRBV30 to TRBJ2-5, with TRBD1 tentatively as D gene (6 bases match). Sequenced: ileal tissue. Here is the DNA: TGTGCCTCTACGGGACACCTGGGACAAGAGACCCAGTACTTC. Its protein is CASTGHLGQETQYF.